Below, 18 T cell receptor beta chains from the same sample are listed, as sequenced in a study of immune cell composition in non-small cell lung cancer. Sequencing used immunoSEQ multiplex PCR; TCRdb keeps in-frame clones, though not all of them. The table includes 2,000 to 2,500 clones, about 80% detected once. The sequenced sample was lung tumor tissue. The receptors come from a human donor with non-small cell lung cancer.

This clone was found a few times. The rearrangement joins TRBV7-6 to TRBJ2-7; no definite D call. Trimming removed 0 bases from V and 5 bases from J, with 8 bases in between. The CDR3 totals 13 residues. From germline, CDR1 is SGHVS and CDR2 FNYEAQ. CDR3 sequence: CASSLASGDEQYF. DNA of the CDR3: TGTGCCAGCAGCTTAGCTTCAGGCGACGAGCAGTACTTC.

CDR3 in amino acids: CASRASGSSNEQFF. The CDR3 DNA reads as TGTGCCAGCAGGGCTAGCGGGAGTAGCAATGAGCAGTTCTTC. The rearrangement joins TRBV6-5 to TRBJ2-1; 10 bases align to TRBD2. Germline lookup yields CDR1 MNHEY and CDR2 SVGAGI. The CDR3 runs to 14 residues. The junction had 5 bases not matched to a gene; V was cut back by 6 bases and J by 6 bases.

The V gene is TRBV5-6, the J gene TRBJ2-5, with 8 nucleotides matching TRBD1. CDR1 and CDR2 (germline): SGHDT, YYEEEE. Trimming cost V 0 bases and J 7 bases; bases outside gene matches: 8. The length of the CDR3 is 15 residues. The CDR3 coding sequence is TGTGCCAGCAGCTTGGCTGAACAGGGGGGTAGGACCCAGTACTTC. As protein: CASSLAEQGGRTQYF.

Here the CDR3 DNA reads TGCGCCAGCAGCCAAGATCTCATCTCAGGCGGACAGGGCGTCGATGAGCAGTTCTTC. Translating gives CASSQDLISGGQGVDEQFF. The chain combines TRBV4-3 with TRBJ2-1, with 8 bases aligning to TRBD1. V was pared by 0 bases and J by 8 bases, with 18 bases of the junction left unmatched. Germline V gene sequence: CDR1 LGHNA, CDR2 YSLEER. The CDR3 sequence is 19 residues long.

The chain joins TRBV19 to TRBJ2-3; TRBD1 agrees at 10 bases. This CDR3 has 14 amino acids. CDR1 and CDR2 from the germline V gene are LNHDA and SQIVND (reference sequence). The junction had 6 bases not matched to a gene; V was cut back by 7 bases and J by 5 bases. DNA of the CDR3: TGTGCCAGTACCCGACAGGGGGCCGAAGATACGCAGTATTTT. As protein: CASTRQGAEDTQYF. Based on the CDR3 plus reference TRBV19 and TRBJ2-3, the full variable domain is DGGITQSPKYLFRKEGQNVTLSCEQNLNHDAMYWYRQDPGQGLRLIYYSQIVNDFQKGDIAEGYSVSREKKESFPLTVTSAQKNPTAFYLCASTRQGAEDTQYFGPGTRLTVL.

This rearrangement joins TRBV5-1 to TRBJ2-1; 8 positions match TRBD2. The CDR3 runs to 15 residues. Germline trimming cut 5 bases from V and 0 bases from J; bases unmatched to any gene: 4. CDR1 and CDR2 from the germline V gene are SGHRS and YFSETQ. The CDR3 region has the DNA TGCGCCAGCAGGACTAGCGCGAGCTCCTACAATGAGCAGTTCTTC. Protein sequence: CASRTSASSYNEQFF.

CDR3 loop: CATRNAGNTEAFF. In DNA, the CDR3 is TGTGCCACAAGAAATGCGGGGAACACTGAAGCTTTCTTT. V and J are TRBV2 and TRBJ1-1; D is unresolved. The CDR3 runs to 13 residues. Germline V gene data show CDR1 as SNHLY and CDR2 as FYNNEI. Trimming stripped 10 bases from V and 1 base from J, with 13 bases between. Supplemented by reference TRBV2 and TRBJ1-1, the full variable domain reads EPEVTQTPSHQVTQMGQEVILRCVPISNHLYFYWYRQILGQKVEFLVSFYNNEISEKSEIFDDQFSVERPDGSNFTLKIRSTKLEDSAMYFCATRNAGNTEAFFGQGTRLTVV.

The table lists this clone with a few counts. The chain has TRBV5-6 and TRBJ1-5; D is uncertain. Germline CDR1 SGHDT, CDR2 YYEEEE. The V gene lost 2 bases and the J gene lost 3 bases, with 12 bases spanning the gap. The CDR3 runs to 15 residues. The CDR3 protein is CASSLTGSFNQPQHF. Written as DNA, the CDR3 is TGTGCCAGCAGCTTAACCGGGTCGTTCAATCAGCCCCAGCATTTT.

The chain combines TRBV2 with TRBJ1-5; 10 positions match TRBD1. Germline CDR1 reads SNHLY; CDR2 reads FYNNEI. Trimming took 8 bases from V and 6 from J; bases not matched to a gene: 7. The CDR3 covers 14 residues. CDR3 amino acids: CASGRQGAGQPQHF. DNA of the CDR3: TGTGCCAGCGGTAGACAGGGGGCCGGTCAGCCCCAGCATTTT.

V and J are TRBV19 and TRBJ2-1; no clear D. CDR3 length: 13 amino acids. The V and J ends lost 5 bases and 6 bases respectively, with 11 bases between them. Germline-derived CDR1 and CDR2 are LNHDA and SQIVND (reference sequence). The CDR3 sequence is CASSLRHPNEQFF. DNA for the CDR3: TGTGCCAGTAGTCTCCGACACCCCAATGAGCAGTTCTTC.

The V call is TRBV6-5, the J call TRBJ1-1; 7 nucleotides agree with TRBD1. CDR3 length: 13 amino acids. J lost 11 bases, V lost 5 bases, and 11 bases had no gene match. Germline V gives CDR1 MNHEY, CDR2 SVGAGI. The CDR3 DNA reads TGTGCCAGCAGTGGACCGGGACAGTTGATTGCTTTCTTT. It encodes CASSGPGQLIAFF.

The chain joins TRBV5-5 to TRBJ2-5; D is possibly TRBD1 (5 bases). V gave up 2 bases and J gave up 1 base, with 12 bases separating them. This CDR3 region has 15 residues. The germline gives CDR1 SGHKS, CDR2 YYEKEE (reference sequence). DNA for the CDR3: TGTGCCAGCAGCTTCGACGGACAAAGCCAAGAGACCCAGTACTTC. It encodes CASSFDGQSQETQYF.

V and J are TRBV4-2 and TRBJ1-4; D remains ambiguous. Germline values: CDR1 LGHNA, CDR2 YNFKEQ. The CDR3 extends over 14 amino acids. Trimming cost V 4 bases and J 4 bases, with 10 bases left between them. The CDR3: CASSPTGVNEKLFF. The CDR3 DNA sequence: TGTGCCAGCAGCCCCACCGGGGTTAATGAAAAACTGTTTTTT.

The chain uses TRBV23-1 and TRBJ1-5, with D perhaps TRBD1 (6 bases). TRBV23-1 is an ORF for which the function is uncertain. The CDR3 is 12 residues long. The V end was cut by 10 bases, the J end by 6 bases, with 13 bases between. CDR3: CAIDTGRQPQHF. CDR3 in DNA: TGCGCCATAGACACAGGGCGTCAGCCCCAGCATTTT.

V is TRBV27 and J is TRBJ2-3; no firm D call. The CDR3 runs to 15 residues. Germline V lookup: CDR1 MNHEY, CDR2 SMNVEV (reference sequence). The ends were cut back, 0 bases at V and 2 bases at J, with 9 bases in the middle. The CDR3 is CASSLSGAPTDTQYF. Written as DNA, the CDR3 is TGTGCCAGCAGTTTATCCGGAGCTCCCACAGATACGCAGTATTTT.

The chain couples TRBV5-1 to TRBJ1-1; a weak D match, TRBD1 (6 bases). The CDR3 is 14 amino acids. Germline V gene sequence: CDR1 SGHRS, CDR2 YFSETQ. The V end lost 0 bases, the J end lost 4 bases, and 10 bases lay between the germline ends. The CDR3 loop reads CASSLVGGVTEAFF. The CDR3, as DNA: TGCGCCAGCAGCTTGGTAGGGGGGGTCACTGAAGCTTTCTTT.

The chain has TRBV18 and TRBJ2-6; tentatively, D is TRBD1 (5 bases). V was pared by 3 bases and J by 1 base, with 16 bases between. Germline assignment: CDR1 KGHSH and CDR2 LQKENI. The CDR3 covers 18 residues. The CDR3 DNA reads TGTGCCAGCTCACCGACAACAGTTAGGGGTTCTGGGGCCAACGTCCTGACTTTC. As protein: CASSPTTVRGSGANVLTF.

This clone was observed a single time. V is TRBV4-1 and J is TRBJ2-7; TRBD1 aligns across 12 bases. CDR3 size: 15 residues. V lost 4 bases and J lost 5; bases outside the gene matches: 6. The germline CDR1 and CDR2 sequences are MGHRA and YSYEKL. CDR3 amino acids: CASSPRDRGLNEQYF. Written as DNA, the CDR3 is TGCGCCAGCAGCCCCCGGGACAGGGGGCTTAACGAGCAGTACTTC.